This T cell receptor (beta chain) is drawn from a study of monozygotic twins with inflammatory bowel disease. Study-level findings and limits: Data gave no support to a single strong signal or clonotype associated with IBD.

About this clonotype itself: The antigen is undetermined.

Each UMI harboured a 6-nucleotide sample barcode and was appended via template switching. TCRdb reprocessed the 5' RACE reads and stores each CDR3 protein as one record, lacking DNA. With 150,000 to 200,000 distinct CDR3 sequences in the sample, the ten largest clones hold 2.4%. Material: blood. This clonotype was sampled from a human donor with ulcerative colitis or Crohn's disease, or a healthy co-twin of an affected twin (not recorded which).

CDR3 sequence reads: CASSSQGGYNEQFF. The chain is built from TRBV5-4 and TRBJ2-1; TCRdb indicates TRBD1, and absent DNA this call remains unverified. The CDR3 consists of 14 residues. In germline, CDR1 is SGHNT, CDR2 YYREEE (reference sequence).